Listed below are T cell receptor beta chains from one sample, sequenced in a study of blood T cell repertoires in COVID-19. The data were produced by immunoSEQ multiplex PCR, yet TCRdb's version contains in-frame clones alone and is incomplete. The repertoire has over 200,000 clones, 85% to 90% of them found once; the top ten carry approximately 2.5%. The sequencing sample was made of peripheral blood. The receptors were gathered from a man aged 25-45 years with COVID-19, enrolled during active disease. Each CDR3 is given with its conserved first and last residue. The D gene is left open where the match is weak. Some rows mark clone size as missing; the rest say once, few, many or name a class of expanded clone.

TRBV18	.	TRBJ2-7	TRBD2	CASSPSSGSDEQYF	TGTGCCAGCTCACCATCTAGCGGGAGTGATGAGCAGTACTTC
TRBV19	.	TRBJ2-1	.	CASSISAGSSYNEQFF	TGTGCCAGTAGTATTTCGGCGGGATCCTCCTACAATGAGCAGTTCTTC
TRBV7-9	.	TRBJ1-6	TRBD1	CASSSDRVNSPLHF	TGTGCCAGCAGCTCGGACAGGGTTAATTCACCCCTCCACTTT
TRBV9	.	TRBJ1-4	TRBD1	CASSASGTGKMFF	TGTGCCAGCAGCGCTTCCGGGACAGGGAAGATGTTTTTT
TRBV7-2	.	TRBJ1-3	TRBD1	CASSLGTGAGNTIYF	TGTGCCAGCAGCTTAGGGACAGGGGCTGGAAACACCATATATTTT
TRBV18	.	TRBJ1-1	.	CASSPSEEFEAFF	TGTGCCAGCTCCCCCTCCGAGGAATTTGAAGCTTTCTTT
TRBV3-1/TRBV3-2	.	TRBJ2-2	TRBD1	CASSPRDRNTGELFF	TGTGCCAGCAGCCCCCGGGACAGAAACACCGGGGAGCTGTTTTTT
TRBV7-9	.	TRBJ1-1	.	CASSVQGRTEAFF	TGTGCCAGCAGCGTACAGGGTAGGACTGAAGCTTTCTTT
TRBV9	.	TRBJ2-5	TRBD2	CASSTTAMGGRETQYF	TGTGCCAGCAGCACAACGGCCATGGGAGGGAGGGAGACCCAGTACTTC
TRBV6-2/TRBV6-3	.	TRBJ2-1	TRBD1	CASTPRTGGSSYNEQFF	TGTGCCAGCACCCCAAGGACAGGGGGGAGCTCCTACAATGAGCAGTTCTTC
TRBV12-3/TRBV12-4	.	TRBJ2-7	TRBD1	CASSFTGGYEQYF	TGTGCCAGCAGTTTTACAGGGGGCTACGAGCAGTACTTC
TRBV11-3	once	TRBJ2-1	TRBD1	CASSSRTTGDHYNEQFF	TGTGCCAGCAGCTCGCGTACTACAGGGGACCACTACAATGAGCAGTTCTTC
TRBV10-3	.	TRBJ1-1	.	CATYSGTQTTEAFF	TGTGCCACCTATTCCGGGACTCAGACCACTGAAGCTTTCTTT
TRBV19	.	TRBJ1-2	.	CASSFGGLINYGYTF	TGTGCCAGTAGTTTTGGAGGGCTCATAAACTATGGCTACACCTTC
TRBV27	.	TRBJ1-6	TRBD1	CASTNRGIISPLHF	TGTGCCAGCACAAACAGGGGTATAATTTCACCCCTCCACTTT
TRBV27	.	TRBJ2-7	TRBD1	CASSPRRGGNEQYF	TGTGCCAGCAGTCCCAGGAGAGGGGGCAACGAGCAGTACTTC
TRBV7-8	.	TRBJ1-2	.	CASSLETGLYGYTF	TGTGCCAGCAGCTTAGAAACAGGGCTGTATGGCTACACCTTC
TRBV29-1	once	TRBJ2-2	TRBD1	CSVVTGTGLTGELFF	TGCAGCGTGGTTACCGGGACAGGGTTGACCGGGGAGCTGTTTTTT
TRBV10-3	.	TRBJ2-3	TRBD2	CAIRPLLAGGPQGTDTQYF	TGTGCCATCAGGCCGTTACTAGCGGGGGGCCCGCAGGGCACAGATACGCAGTATTTT
TRBV5-4	.	TRBJ2-1	TRBD2	CASSVDFSGRGVNEQFF	TGTGCCAGCAGCGTGGACTTTAGCGGGAGAGGGGTCAATGAGCAGTTCTTC
TRBV21-1	.	TRBJ1-1	.	CASSQAGQGKTEAFF	TGTGCCAGCAGCCAAGCGGGACAGGGTAAGACTGAAGCTTTCTTT
TRBV6-4	.	TRBJ2-2	TRBD1	CASIRDRGMTGELFF	TGTGCCAGCATCCGGGACAGGGGCATGACCGGGGAGCTGTTTTTT
TRBV28	once	TRBJ1-6	.	CAAEGGSSYNSPLHF	TGTGCCGCCGAGGGGGGGAGTTCCTATAATTCACCCCTCCACTTT
TRBV2	.	TRBJ1-5	.	CASSDDRYQPQHF	TGTGCCAGCAGTGATGACAGATATCAGCCCCAGCATTTT
TRBV28	.	TRBJ1-2	.	CASSSRSGYGYTF	TGTGCCAGCAGTTCCCGGTCCGGGTATGGCTACACCTTC
TRBV7-2	.	TRBJ2-7	.	CASSPGQVGIDEQYF	TGTGCCAGCAGCCCAGGACAAGTGGGGATCGACGAGCAGTACTTC
TRBV7-2	.	TRBJ1-5	TRBD1	CASSFEAGTGTFNQPQHF	TGTGCCAGCAGCTTTGAGGCCGGGACAGGGACCTTCAATCAGCCCCAGCATTTT
TRBV5-1	.	TRBJ2-2	TRBD2	CASSLFSGGTGELFF	TGCGCCAGCAGCTTGTTTAGCGGGGGAACCGGGGAGCTGTTTTTT